This T cell receptor (beta chain) was observed in a study of blood T cell repertoires in COVID-19. Study summary: Both acute and convalescent COVID-19 samples were obtained from the United States, Italy and Spain. Sample material is recorded as cDNA or gDNA derived from T cells, B-cell-depleted T cells, or PBMCs.

In the study's own analysis: The authors estimated nucleated cell counts from reference gene primer amplification. Sequencing was performed with immunoSEQ multiplex PCR; in TCRdb, only in-frame clones are kept and a portion is missing. The V and J calls and clone size come from that table; D and trimming were worked out from the DNA. The data show about 210,000 clones, about 83% seen once. The germline CDR1 and CDR2 sequences are PRHDT and FYEKMQ (reference sequence). V gave up 0 bases and J gave up 0 bases, with 15 bases separating them. This CDR3 has 19 amino acids. This receptor was identified in a woman in her forties or fifties with acute or convalescent COVID-19. The chain joins TRBV13 to TRBJ2-6; no definite D call. The specimen sequenced was peripheral blood. The CDR3 here is CASSLGPFMRSSGANVLTF. DNA for the CDR3: TGTGCCAGCAGCTTAGGGCCGTTCATGCGAAGCTCTGGGGCCAACGTCCTGACTTTC.